These T cell receptor beta chains were read from a single sample in a study of tissue T cells after allogeneic stem cell transplantation. The method was immunoSEQ multiplex PCR; TCRdb's version includes in-frame clones alone and lacks a portion of them. This sample has 12,000 or so clones, with around three quarters found just once. The sample here was tissue from the right colon, taken at autopsy. The receptor source for this set is a woman aged 18 to 55 with breast cancer. The CDR3 runs from the conserved cysteine through the conserved F or W. The D gene is left open where the match is weak. Clone size is not always given. Where it is, it says once, few, many or a class for expanded clones.

D	V	length	size	J	CDR3	DNA
.	TRBV19	15	.	TRBJ2-1	CASSITYSSYNEQFF	TGTGCCAGTAGTATTACGTATAGCTCCTACAATGAGCAGTTCTTC
TRBD2	TRBV7-6	13	.	TRBJ2-1	CASSLVREGEQFF	TGTGCCAGCAGCTTAGTGCGGGAGGGAGAGCAGTTCTTC
.	TRBV28	18	.	TRBJ1-5	CASTLNPRKAGNNQPQHF	TGTGCCAGCACTCTAAACCCCCGAAAAGCCGGCAATAATCAGCCCCAGCATTTT
TRBD1	TRBV6-2/TRBV6-3	15	.	TRBJ2-5	CASSYSDRAQETQYF	TGTGCCAGCAGTTACTCGGACAGGGCCCAAGAGACCCAGTACTTC
.	TRBV7-2	13	.	TRBJ2-1	CASSLEDGNEQFF	TGTGCCAGCAGCTTAGAGGACGGGAATGAGCAGTTCTTC
.	TRBV7-3	16	.	TRBJ2-1	CASSLLTGVGGGEQFF	TGTGCCAGCAGCTTGCTCACGGGAGTAGGTGGGGGTGAGCAGTTCTTC
.	TRBV2	16	once	TRBJ1-3	CASSSDRLISGNTIYF	TGTGCCAGCAGTTCCGACAGGCTGATCTCTGGAAACACCATATATTTT
TRBD2	TRBV9	16	.	TRBJ2-7	CASSAGLAGVDDEQYF	TGTGCCAGCAGCGCGGGACTAGCGGGGGTGGATGACGAGCAGTACTTC
TRBD1	TRBV12-5	14	.	TRBJ2-5	CASGLWGQGEVQYF	TGTGCTAGTGGTTTGTGGGGACAGGGGGAGGTCCAGTACTTC
TRBD2	TRBV5-4	18	.	TRBJ2-5	CASSLVASGGNQGETQYF	TGTGCCAGCAGCTTGGTGGCTAGCGGGGGCAACCAGGGAGAGACCCAGTACTTC
TRBD2	TRBV10-3	16	.	TRBJ2-2	CAIEAGASSGTGELFF	TGTGCCATCGAAGCGGGAGCCTCTTCTGGAACCGGGGAGCTGTTTTTT
.	TRBV5-1	13	.	TRBJ2-5	CASSLGGRETQYF	TGCGCCAGCAGCTTGGGTGGGAGGGAGACCCAGTACTTC
.	TRBV9	18	.	TRBJ2-1	CASSVGGEIKSRGNEQFF	TGTGCCAGCAGCGTAGGGGGAGAAATCAAATCCCGGGGGAATGAGCAGTTCTTC
.	TRBV5-6	11	.	TRBJ2-1	CASSPQRQQFF	TGTGCCAGCAGCCCTCAGAGGCAGCAGTTCTTC
.	TRBV20-1	13	.	TRBJ2-7	CSASLIAFNEQYF	TGCAGTGCTAGTCTTATCGCTTTCAACGAGCAGTACTTC
.	TRBV7-9	14	few	TRBJ2-7	CASSLSLATGEQYF	TGTGCCAGCAGCTTAAGTCTAGCGACGGGGGAGCAGTACTTC
.	TRBV5-1	14	.	TRBJ2-2	CASSTQQGTGELFF	TGCGCCAGCAGCACGCAGCAGGGCACCGGGGAGCTGTTTTTT
TRBD1	TRBV25-1	18	.	TRBJ1-4	CASSELILATGVREKLFF	TGTGCCAGCAGTGAATTAATTTTGGCGACAGGGGTGCGGGAAAAACTGTTTTTT
.	TRBV7-2	14	.	TRBJ2-7	CASSQDSGTYEQYF	TGTGCCAGCAGCCAGGACAGTGGGACCTACGAGCAGTACTTC
.	TRBV6-2/TRBV6-3	12	.	TRBJ1-5	CASSSRIGGKHF	TGTGCCAGCAGTTCACGAATCGGTGGGAAGCATTTT
.	TRBV6-2/TRBV6-3	16	few	TRBJ2-7	CASSYDALPAAYEQYF	TGTGCCAGCAGTTACGACGCCCTACCAGCGGCCTACGAGCAGTACTTC
TRBD1	TRBV13	14	.	TRBJ1-3	CASRPDREENTIYF	TGTGCCAGCAGACCGGACAGGGAAGAAAACACCATATATTTT
.	TRBV6-2/TRBV6-3	12	.	TRBJ2-3	CASSYPTPGLYF	TGTGCCAGCAGTTACCCCACCCCGGGACTCTATTTT
.	TRBV7-3	13	.	TRBJ1-5	CASSLTQNQPQHF	TGTGCCAGCAGCTTAACCCAAAATCAGCCCCAGCATTTT
TRBD1	TRBV29-1	15	.	TRBJ2-7	CSVVHQGQVTGEQYF	TGCAGCGTTGTTCACCAGGGACAGGTGACGGGGGAGCAGTACTTC
TRBD1	TRBV7-2	12	.	TRBJ1-2	CASGQGGYGYTF	TGTGCCAGCGGACAGGGCGGGTATGGCTACACCTTC
.	TRBV12-3/TRBV12-4	13	few	TRBJ1-3	CASSLAAGNTIYF	TGTGCCAGCAGTTTAGCGGCTGGAAACACCATATATTTT
TRBD1	TRBV19	18	.	TRBJ1-5	CASSILKSLRQGDQPQHF	TGTGCCAGTAGCATCCTCAAATCGCTTAGACAGGGGGATCAGCCCCAGCATTTT
TRBD1	TRBV28	17	.	TRBJ1-1	CASPLQGAYFMNTEAFF	TGTGCCAGCCCTCTACAGGGGGCATACTTCATGAACACTGAAGCTTTCTTT
TRBD1	TRBV7-9	14	.	TRBJ1-4	CASSTDREEEKLFF	TGTGCCAGCAGCACGGACAGGGAAGAAGAAAAACTGTTTTTT
.	TRBV2	14	.	TRBJ1-3	CASRQDRSGNTIYF	TGTGCCAGCAGACAGGATCGATCTGGAAACACCATATATTTT
TRBD1	TRBV19	15	few	TRBJ2-2	CASSRGQANTGELFF	TGTGCCAGTAGTCGGGGACAGGCGAACACCGGGGAGCTGTTTTTT
TRBD1	TRBV5-1	14	.	TRBJ2-2	CASSAGQGPGELFF	TGCGCCAGCAGCGCCGGACAGGGCCCCGGGGAGCTGTTTTTT
.	TRBV4-3	14	.	TRBJ2-6	CASSLSSGANVLTF	TGCGCCAGCAGCCTCTCCTCTGGGGCCAACGTCCTGACTTTC
.	TRBV18	15	few	TRBJ2-3	CASSPRSGETDTQYF	TGTGCCAGCTCACCACGGTCAGGGGAAACAGATACGCAGTATTTT
TRBD2	TRBV18	15	.	TRBJ2-5	CASSPPSGMGRTQYF	TGTGCCAGCTCACCACCTAGCGGGATGGGGCGGACCCAGTACTTC
.	TRBV19	13	.	TRBJ2-7	CASSTIRGAEQYF	TGTGCCAGTAGTACCATTAGAGGTGCCGAGCAGTACTTC
TRBD1	TRBV11-2	13	.	TRBJ2-7	CASSLDRGQRQYF	TGTGCCAGCAGCTTAGATCGGGGACAGCGACAGTACTTC
.	TRBV24-1	22	.	TRBJ2-1	CATSDFSGRGPRTPSSYNEQFF	TGTGCCACCAGTGATTTCTCAGGGCGAGGGCCAAGGACTCCCAGCTCCTACAATGAGCAGTTCTTC
TRBD2	TRBV10-3	15	.	TRBJ2-3	CAISVGLDSTDTQYF	TGTGCCATCAGTGTGGGACTAGATAGCACAGATACGCAGTATTTT
.	TRBV7-2	14	few	TRBJ1-1	CASSLAAAIPEAFF	TGTGCCAGCAGCTTAGCGGCAGCCATACCTGAAGCTTTCTTT
.	TRBV7-3	15	.	TRBJ2-6	CASSPVGNGANVLTF	TGTGCCAGCAGCCCCGTAGGTAATGGGGCCAACGTCCTGACTTTC
.	TRBV29-1	15	.	TRBJ2-7	CSVEDLSRGPYEQYF	TGCAGCGTTGAAGATCTTTCTAGGGGTCCCTACGAGCAGTACTTC
.	TRBV30	12	.	TRBJ1-1	CAWILDSTEAFF	TGTGCCTGGATACTGGACAGTACTGAAGCTTTCTTT
TRBD1	TRBV12-3/TRBV12-4	13	few	TRBJ2-4	CASSGTGKEFQYF	TGTGCCAGCAGCGGGACAGGGAAAGAATTTCAGTACTTC
.	TRBV24-1	12	.	TRBJ1-2	CATSDGSGGYTF	TGTGCCACCAGTGACGGTTCTGGGGGCTACACCTTC
.	TRBV7-2	14	.	TRBJ2-5	CASSLAYTTETQYF	TGTGCCAGCAGCTTAGCTTACACCACCGAGACCCAGTACTTC
.	TRBV7-2	14	.	TRBJ2-3	CASSLDRSTDTQYF	TGTGCCAGCAGCTTAGATCGTTCAACAGATACGCAGTATTTT
TRBD2	TRBV5-1	17	few	TRBJ2-3	CASKSSGTSGSTDTQYF	TGCGCCAGCAAATCTTCCGGGACTAGCGGGAGTACAGATACGCAGTATTTT
TRBD2	TRBV25-1	16	.	TRBJ2-7	CASSESGRGSYYEQYF	TGTGCCAGCAGTGAATCCGGGAGGGGATCTTACTACGAGCAGTACTTC